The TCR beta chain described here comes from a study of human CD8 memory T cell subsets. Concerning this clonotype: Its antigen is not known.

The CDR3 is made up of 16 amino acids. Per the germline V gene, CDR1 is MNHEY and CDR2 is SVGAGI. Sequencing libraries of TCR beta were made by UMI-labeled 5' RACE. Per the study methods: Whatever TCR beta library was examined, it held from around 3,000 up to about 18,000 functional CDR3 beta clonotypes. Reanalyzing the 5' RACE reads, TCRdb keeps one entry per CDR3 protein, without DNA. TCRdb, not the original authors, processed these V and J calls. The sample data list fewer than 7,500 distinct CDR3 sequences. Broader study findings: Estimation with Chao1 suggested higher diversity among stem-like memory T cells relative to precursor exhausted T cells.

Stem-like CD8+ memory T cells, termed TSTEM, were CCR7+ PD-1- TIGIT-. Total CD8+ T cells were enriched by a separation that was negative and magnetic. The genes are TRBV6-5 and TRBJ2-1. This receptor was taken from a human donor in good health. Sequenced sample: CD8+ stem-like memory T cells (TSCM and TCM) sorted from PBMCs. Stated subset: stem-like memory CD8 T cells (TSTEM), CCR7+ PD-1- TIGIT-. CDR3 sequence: CASSYSSESSYNEQFF.